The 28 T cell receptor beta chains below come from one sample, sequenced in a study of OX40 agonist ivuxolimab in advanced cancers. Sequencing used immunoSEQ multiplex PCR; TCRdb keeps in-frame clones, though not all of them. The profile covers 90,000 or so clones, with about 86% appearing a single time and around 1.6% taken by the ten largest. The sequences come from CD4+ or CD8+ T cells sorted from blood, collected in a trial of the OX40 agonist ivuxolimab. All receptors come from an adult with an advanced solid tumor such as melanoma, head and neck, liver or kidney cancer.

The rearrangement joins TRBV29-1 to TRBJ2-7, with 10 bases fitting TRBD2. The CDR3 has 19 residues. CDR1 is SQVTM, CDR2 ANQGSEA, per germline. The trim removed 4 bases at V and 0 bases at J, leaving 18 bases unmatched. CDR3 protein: CSVAPKGVAGGPLSYEQYF. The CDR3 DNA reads TGCAGCGTTGCTCCGAAAGGGGTAGCGGGAGGACCCCTCTCCTACGAGCAGTACTTC.

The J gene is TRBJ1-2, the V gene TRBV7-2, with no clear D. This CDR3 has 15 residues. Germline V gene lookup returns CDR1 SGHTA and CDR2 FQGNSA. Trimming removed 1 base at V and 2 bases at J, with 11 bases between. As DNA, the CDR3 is TGTGCCAGCAGCTTAGAATTAACAGAGAACTATGGCTACACCTTC. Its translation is CASSLELTENYGYTF.

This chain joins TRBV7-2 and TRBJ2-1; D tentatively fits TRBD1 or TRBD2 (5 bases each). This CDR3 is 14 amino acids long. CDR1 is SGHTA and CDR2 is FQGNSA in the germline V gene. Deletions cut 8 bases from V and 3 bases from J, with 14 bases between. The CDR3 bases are TGTGCCAGCTCTTGGGGCGGAGGCTACAATGAGCAGTTCTTC. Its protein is CASSWGGGYNEQFF.

The chain's CDR3 is CASSFLRTGELFF. The CDR3 nucleotides are TGTGCCAGCAGCTTTCTTAGAACCGGGGAGCTGTTTTTT. The V call is TRBV7-2, the J call TRBJ2-2; D unclear. V was pared by 3 bases and J by 5 bases, with 7 bases between. Germline V gene data show CDR1 as SGHTA and CDR2 as FQGNSA. This CDR3 spans 13 amino acids.

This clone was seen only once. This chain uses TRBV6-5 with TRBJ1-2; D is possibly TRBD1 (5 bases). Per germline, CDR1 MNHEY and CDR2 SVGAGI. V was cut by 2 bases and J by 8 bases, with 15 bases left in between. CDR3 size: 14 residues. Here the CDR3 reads CASSYGPSGTGYTF. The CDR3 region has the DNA TGTGCCAGCAGTTACGGCCCTTCGGGGACCGGCTACACCTTC.

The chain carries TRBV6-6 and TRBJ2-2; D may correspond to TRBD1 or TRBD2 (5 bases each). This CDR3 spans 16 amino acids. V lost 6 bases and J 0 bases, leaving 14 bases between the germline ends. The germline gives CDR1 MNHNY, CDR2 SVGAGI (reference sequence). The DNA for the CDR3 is TGTGCCAGCAGCCGGGACCCTAAGGCGAACACCGGGGAGCTGTTTTTT. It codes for CASSRDPKANTGELFF.

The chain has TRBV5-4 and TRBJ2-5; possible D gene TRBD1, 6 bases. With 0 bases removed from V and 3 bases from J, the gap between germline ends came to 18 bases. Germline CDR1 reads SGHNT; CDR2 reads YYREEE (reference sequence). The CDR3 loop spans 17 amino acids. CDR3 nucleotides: TGTGCCAGCAGCTTGGCAGGGGCAGGGGTAGGAAAAGAGACCCAGTACTTC. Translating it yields CASSLAGAGVGKETQYF.

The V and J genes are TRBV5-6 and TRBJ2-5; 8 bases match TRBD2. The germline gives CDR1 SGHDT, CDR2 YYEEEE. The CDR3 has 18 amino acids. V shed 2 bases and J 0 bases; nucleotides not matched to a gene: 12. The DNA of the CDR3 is TGTGCCAGCAGCTTCTCAAAACCGGGACTAGTGTACCAAGAGACCCAGTACTTC. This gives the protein CASSFSKPGLVYQETQYF.

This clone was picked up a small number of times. CDR3 in DNA: TGCAGCGTTCGGACAGGGGTTCAGCCCCAGCATTTT. This codes for CSVRTGVQPQHF. The chain uses TRBV29-1 and TRBJ1-5; TRBD1 aligns across 9 bases. The CDR3 consists of 12 residues. Unmatched junction bases numbered 2, after V lost 5 bases and J lost 6 bases. Germline CDR1 reads SQVTM; CDR2 reads ANQGSEA. The full variable domain, in which reference TRBV29-1 and TRBJ1-5 provide the parts outside the CDR3, is SAVISQKPSRDICQRGTSLTIQCQVDSQVTMMFWYRQQPGQSLTLIATANQGSEATYESGFVIDKFPISRPNLTFSTLTVSNMSPEDSSIYLCSVRTGVQPQHFGDGTRLSIL.

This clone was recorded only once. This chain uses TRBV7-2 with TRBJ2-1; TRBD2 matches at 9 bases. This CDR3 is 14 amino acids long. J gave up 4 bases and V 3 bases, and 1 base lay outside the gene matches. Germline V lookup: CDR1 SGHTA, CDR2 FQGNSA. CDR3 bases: TGTGCCAGCAGCTTCGGACTAGCGTACAATGAGCAGTTCTTC. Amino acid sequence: CASSFGLAYNEQFF. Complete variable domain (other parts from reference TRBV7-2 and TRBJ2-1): GAGVSQSPSNKVTEKGKDVELRCDPISGHTALYWYRQSLGQGLEFLIYFQGNSAPDKSGLPSDRFSAERTGGSVSTLTIQRTQQEDSAVYLCASSFGLAYNEQFFGPGTRLTVL.

The DNA for the CDR3 is TGTGCCAGCAGCTATCGGGACGATTCCAATGAGCAGTTCTTC. It specifies CASSYRDDSNEQFF. V usage is TRBV4-2 and J usage is TRBJ2-1, with D perhaps assigned TRBD1 or TRBD2 (5 bases each). The V and J ends lost 5 bases and 6 bases respectively, with 14 bases between them. CDR3 length equals 14 residues. CDR1 LGHNA and CDR2 YNFKEQ come from the germline V gene.

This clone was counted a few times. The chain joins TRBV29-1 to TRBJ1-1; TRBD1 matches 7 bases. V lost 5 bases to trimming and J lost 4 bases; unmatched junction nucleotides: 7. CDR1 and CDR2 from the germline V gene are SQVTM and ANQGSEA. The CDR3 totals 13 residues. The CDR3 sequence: CSVQQGRGTEAFF. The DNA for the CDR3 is TGCAGCGTTCAACAGGGGAGGGGCACTGAAGCTTTCTTT.

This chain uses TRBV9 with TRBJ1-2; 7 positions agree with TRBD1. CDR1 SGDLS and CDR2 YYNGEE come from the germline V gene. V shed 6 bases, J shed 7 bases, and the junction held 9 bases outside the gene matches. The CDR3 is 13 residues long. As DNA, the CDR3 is TGTGCCAGCAACTTTGACAGGGTGGCTGGCTACACCTTC. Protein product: CASNFDRVAGYTF.

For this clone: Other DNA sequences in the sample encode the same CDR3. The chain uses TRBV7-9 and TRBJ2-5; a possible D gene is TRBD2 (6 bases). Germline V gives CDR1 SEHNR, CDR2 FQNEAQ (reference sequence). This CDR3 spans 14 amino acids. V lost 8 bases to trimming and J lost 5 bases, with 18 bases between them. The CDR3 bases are TGTGCCAGCCAGGGCACGGGAGTGCGGGAGACCCAGTACTTC. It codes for CASQGTGVRETQYF.

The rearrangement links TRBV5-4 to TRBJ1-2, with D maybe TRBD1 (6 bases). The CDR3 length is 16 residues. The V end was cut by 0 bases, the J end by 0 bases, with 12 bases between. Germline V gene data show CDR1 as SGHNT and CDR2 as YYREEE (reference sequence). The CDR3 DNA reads TGTGCCAGCAGCTTGGAGGCAGGGGAGACTAACTATGGCTACACCTTC. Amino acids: CASSLEAGETNYGYTF.

The CDR3 nucleotides are TGTGCCAGCAGCCTCACCTTTGGACAGCAAGAGACCCAGTACTTC. This encodes CASSLTFGQQETQYF. V and J are TRBV9 and TRBJ2-5, with D possibly matching TRBD1 (6 bases). Germline CDR1 and CDR2: SGDLS and YYNGEE. The CDR3 is 15 amino acids. Trimming took 4 bases from V and 2 from J, leaving 15 bases between them.

CDR3 amino acids: CASSSLGQTTGELFF. CDR3 DNA sequence: TGTGCCAGCAGTTCGCTAGGACAGACCACCGGGGAGCTGTTTTTT. This rearrangement joins TRBV7-6 to TRBJ2-2; TRBD1 is a possible D gene (6 bases). Germline values: CDR1 SGHVS, CDR2 FNYEAQ. The CDR3 spans 15 residues. V was pared by 6 bases and J by 4 bases, with 15 bases between.

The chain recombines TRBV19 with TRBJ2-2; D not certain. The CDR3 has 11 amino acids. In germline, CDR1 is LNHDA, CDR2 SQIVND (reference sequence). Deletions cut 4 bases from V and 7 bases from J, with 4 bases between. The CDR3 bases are TGTGCCAGTAGTAAGAGCGGGGAGCTGTTTTTT. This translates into CASSKSGELFF. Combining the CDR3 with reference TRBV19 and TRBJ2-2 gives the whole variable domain DGGITQSPKYLFRKEGQNVTLSCEQNLNHDAMYWYRQDPGQGLRLIYYSQIVNDFQKGDIAEGYSVSREKKESFPLTVTSAQKNPTAFYLCASSKSGELFFGEGSRLTVL.

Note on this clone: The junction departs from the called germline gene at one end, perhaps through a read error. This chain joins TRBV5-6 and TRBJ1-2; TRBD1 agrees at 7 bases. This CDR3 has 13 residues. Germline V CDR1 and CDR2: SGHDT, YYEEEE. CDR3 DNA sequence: TGTGTCAGCAGCCGGGGACAGATCTGGGGCTACACCTTC. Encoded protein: CVSSRGQIWGYTF.

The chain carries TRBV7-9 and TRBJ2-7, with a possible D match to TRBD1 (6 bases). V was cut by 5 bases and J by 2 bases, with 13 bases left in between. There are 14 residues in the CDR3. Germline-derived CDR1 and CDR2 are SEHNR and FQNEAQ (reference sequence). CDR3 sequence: CASSRQAFTYEQYF. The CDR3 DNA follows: TGTGCCAGCAGCCGACAGGCGTTTACCTACGAGCAGTACTTC.

The CDR3 coding sequence is TGTGCCAGCAGCTTGGGGTCCATGGCCATGAACACTGAAGCTTTCTTT. This sequence encodes CASSLGSMAMNTEAFF. The chain carries TRBV5-6 and TRBJ1-1; D unclear. Trimming pared 0 bases from V and 0 bases from J, leaving 12 bases between. The germline gives CDR1 SGHDT, CDR2 YYEEEE. The CDR3 spans 16 residues.

CDR3 sequence (DNA): TGCAGCGCCCGCGACCGTGGTAACACGACCAACTATGGCTACACCTTC. Protein product: CSARDRGNTTNYGYTF. The chain has TRBV29-1 and TRBJ1-2, with D hard to call. The germline V gene has CDR1 SQVTM and CDR2 ANQGSEA. The CDR3 is made up of 16 amino acids. V was pared by 7 bases and J by 2 bases, with 23 bases between.

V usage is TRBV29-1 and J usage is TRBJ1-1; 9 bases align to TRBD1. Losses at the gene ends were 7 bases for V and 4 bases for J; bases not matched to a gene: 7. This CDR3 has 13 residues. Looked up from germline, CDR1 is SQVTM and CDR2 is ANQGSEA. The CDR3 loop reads CSGTTGGPTEAFF. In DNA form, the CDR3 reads TGCAGCGGGACGACAGGGGGTCCCACTGAAGCTTTCTTT.

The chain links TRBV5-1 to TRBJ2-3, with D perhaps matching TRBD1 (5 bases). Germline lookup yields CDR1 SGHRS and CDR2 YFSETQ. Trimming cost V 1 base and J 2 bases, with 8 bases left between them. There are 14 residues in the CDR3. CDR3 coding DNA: TGCGCCAGCAGCTTGTGGGGCGCCACAGATACGCAGTATTTT. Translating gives CASSLWGATDTQYF.

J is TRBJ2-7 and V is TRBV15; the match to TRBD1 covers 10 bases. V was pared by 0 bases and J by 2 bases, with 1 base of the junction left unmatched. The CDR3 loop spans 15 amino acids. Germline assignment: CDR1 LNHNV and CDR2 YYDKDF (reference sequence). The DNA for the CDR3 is TGTGCCACCAGCAGAGAAGGGACAGGGGCCTACGAGCAGTACTTC. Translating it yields CATSREGTGAYEQYF.

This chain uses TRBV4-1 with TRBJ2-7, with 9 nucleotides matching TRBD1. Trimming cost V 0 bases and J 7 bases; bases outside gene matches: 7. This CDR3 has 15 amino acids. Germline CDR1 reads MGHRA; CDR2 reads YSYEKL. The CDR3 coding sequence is TGCGCCAGCAGCCAAGATCGGACAGGGGTCCAAGAGCAGTACTTC. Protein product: CASSQDRTGVQEQYF.

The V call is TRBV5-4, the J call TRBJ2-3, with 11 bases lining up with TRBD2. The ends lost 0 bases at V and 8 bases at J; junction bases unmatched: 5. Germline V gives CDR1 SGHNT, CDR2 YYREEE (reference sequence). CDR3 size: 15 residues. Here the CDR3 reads CASSLASGGLGTQYF. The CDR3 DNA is TGTGCCAGCAGCTTGGCTAGCGGGGGGCTGGGTACGCAGTATTTT. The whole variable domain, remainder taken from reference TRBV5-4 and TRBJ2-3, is ETGVTQSPTHLIKTRGQQVTLRCSSQSGHNTVSWYQQALGQGPQFIFQYYREEENGRGNFPPRFSGLQFPNYSSELNVNALELDDSALYLCASSLASGGLGTQYFGPGTRLTVL.

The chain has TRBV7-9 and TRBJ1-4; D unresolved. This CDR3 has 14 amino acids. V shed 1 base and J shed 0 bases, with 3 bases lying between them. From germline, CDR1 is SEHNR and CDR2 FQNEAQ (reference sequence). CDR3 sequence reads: CASSLGATNEKLFF. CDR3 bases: TGTGCCAGCAGCTTAGGGGCAACTAATGAAAAACTGTTTTTT.